Listed here are 20 T cell receptor beta chains from one sample, sequenced in a study of cytomegalovirus exposure and HLA in healthy donors. Vbeta (60) and Jbeta (13) primers were used in the PCR. Clones were read by immunoSEQ multiplex PCR, and TCRdb kept only the in-frame ones, dropping some. The sample lists about 180,000 clones, around 77% seen once, with 2% to 2.5% in the top ten. Sequences were obtained from PBMCs. The source is a man aged 55 to 70 in good health and CMV-seronegative.

The chain carries TRBV9 and TRBJ1-2; 7 positions agree with TRBD1. The germline V gene encodes CDR1 SGDLS and CDR2 YYNGEE. With V trimmed by 0 bases and J by 5 bases, 4 bases remained unmatched. CDR3 size: 14 residues. The CDR3 sequence is CASSVEEGAYGYTF. In nucleotides, the CDR3 is TGTGCCAGCAGCGTAGAAGAGGGGGCATATGGCTACACCTTC.

The V call is TRBV7-2, the J call TRBJ1-2; D call uncertain. The CDR3 is 13 amino acids. CDR1 and CDR2 from the germline V gene are SGHTA and FQGNSA. The V end lost 0 bases, the J end lost 3 bases, and 5 bases lay between the germline ends. The CDR3 sequence is CASSLAQDYGYTF. DNA of the CDR3: TGTGCCAGCAGCTTAGCACAAGACTATGGCTACACCTTC.

The chain combines TRBV4-2 with TRBJ2-7, with 13 positions matching TRBD2. This CDR3 has 16 amino acids. After removal of 1 base from V and 7 bases from J, the junction contained 7 bases not matched to a gene. Germline V lookup: CDR1 LGHNA, CDR2 YNFKEQ. DNA for the CDR3: TGTGCCAGCAGCCAAGCAGGACTAGCGGGAGATAGAGAGCAGTACTTC. Translating gives CASSQAGLAGDREQYF.

The chain has TRBV5-1 and TRBJ2-7; the match to TRBD2 covers 10 bases. CDR1 SGHRS and CDR2 YFSETQ come from the germline V gene. V was pared by 3 bases and J by 3 bases, with 9 bases of the junction left unmatched. The CDR3 consists of 16 residues. The CDR3 DNA is TGCGCCAGCAGCTCCTCCCGACTAGCGGGCGGCTACGAGCAGTACTTC. The encoded protein is CASSSSRLAGGYEQYF.

This chain uses TRBV7-9 with TRBJ1-4, with TRBD1 matching 10 bases. CDR1 and CDR2 (germline): SEHNR, FQNEAQ (reference sequence). The CDR3 contains 17 residues. V gave up 4 bases and J gave up 4 bases; unmatched junction bases: 9. In nucleotides, the CDR3 is TGTGCCAGCAGCTCACCCGGGACAGGGGACTATAATGAAAAACTGTTTTTT. Residues: CASSSPGTGDYNEKLFF.

This chain joins TRBV2 and TRBJ2-3; the D gene is possibly TRBD2 (5 bases). This CDR3 has 13 amino acids. V lost 2 bases and J 11 bases, leaving 14 bases between the germline ends. CDR1 is SNHLY, CDR2 FYNNEI, per germline. The CDR3 loop reads CASSELAGVGQYF. The CDR3 region has the DNA TGTGCCAGCAGTGAACTAGCCGGAGTTGGGCAGTATTTT.

The genes are TRBV7-8 and TRBJ1-5; D may be TRBD1 (6 bases). Germline V gene lookup returns CDR1 SGHVS and CDR2 FQNEAQ. Trimming stripped 3 bases from V and 2 bases from J, with 14 bases between. The CDR3 has 16 residues. CDR3: CASSFMGAPGNQPQHF. The DNA for the CDR3 is TGTGCCAGCAGCTTTATGGGGGCGCCGGGCAATCAGCCCCAGCATTTT. Filled out from reference TRBV7-8 and TRBJ1-5, the complete variable domain reads GAGVSQSPRYKVAKRGQDVALRCDPISGHVSLFWYQQALGQGPEFLTYFQNEAQLDKSGLPSDRFFAERPEGSVSTLKIQRTQQEDSAVYLCASSFMGAPGNQPQHFGDGTRLSIL.

The J gene is TRBJ2-7, the V gene TRBV5-1; 13 nucleotides line up with TRBD2. CDR1 and CDR2 (germline): SGHRS, YFSETQ. V trimming: 0 bases; J trimming: 5 bases; junction bases outside the gene matches: 2. The CDR3 covers 15 residues. CDR3 nucleotide sequence: TGCGCCAGCAGCTTGGCACTAGCGGGAGGGCACGAGCAGTACTTC. It yields the protein CASSLALAGGHEQYF. Variable domain in full (rest from reference TRBV5-1 and TRBJ2-7): KAGVTQTPRYLIKTRGQQVTLSCSPISGHRSVSWYQQTPGQGLQFLFEYFSETQRNKGNFPGRFSGRQFSNSRSEMNVSTLELGDSALYLCASSLALAGGHEQYFGPGTRLTVT.

V gene TRBV15 combines with J gene TRBJ2-1; 13 nucleotides match TRBD2. This CDR3 has 21 residues. The V segment lost 0 bases and the J segment 0 bases; nucleotides outside the gene matches: 11. Germline assignment: CDR1 LNHNV and CDR2 YYDKDF (reference sequence). CDR3 DNA sequence: TGTGCCACCAGCAGAGATCTTGCGGGACTAGCGGGACGGAGCTCCTACAATGAGCAGTTCTTC. Protein sequence: CATSRDLAGLAGRSSYNEQFF.

The chain is built from TRBV28 and TRBJ2-7, with D possibly being TRBD1 (5 bases). This CDR3 spans 13 amino acids. The V end was cut by 2 bases, the J end by 2 bases, with 7 bases between. The germline gives CDR1 MDHEN, CDR2 SYDVKM. CDR3 residues: CASSLQTAYEQYF. In nucleotides, the CDR3 is TGTGCCAGCAGTTTACAGACAGCCTACGAGCAGTACTTC.

Here the CDR3 reads CASSSGGGGNNEQFF. DNA for the CDR3: TGTGCCAGCAGCTCGGGGGGAGGTGGGAACAATGAGCAGTTCTTC. The genes are TRBV13 and TRBJ2-1; TRBD2 matches 7 bases. Germline lookup yields CDR1 PRHDT and CDR2 FYEKMQ (reference sequence). The CDR3 is 15 residues long. V shed 4 bases, J shed 5 bases, and the junction held 8 bases outside the gene matches.

This clone was observed a handful of times. The V and J genes are TRBV19 and TRBJ1-1, with unresolved D. The CDR3 runs 13 residues. Germline V lookup: CDR1 LNHDA, CDR2 SQIVND (reference sequence). Trimming pared 3 bases from V and 0 bases from J, leaving 5 bases between. The CDR3: CASSITVNTEAFF. In DNA form, the CDR3 reads TGTGCCAGTAGTATCACGGTGAACACTGAAGCTTTCTTT.

This chain joins TRBV6-5 and TRBJ1-1; unclear D gene. The V end lost 2 bases, the J end lost 1 base, and 11 bases lay between the germline ends. Germline CDR1 and CDR2: MNHEY and SVGAGI. CDR3 length: 15 residues. CDR3 sequence: CASSYNEGQNTEAFF. The CDR3 region has the DNA TGTGCCAGCAGTTACAACGAGGGCCAGAACACTGAAGCTTTCTTT.

The V call is TRBV9, the J call TRBJ2-1; 8 nucleotides match TRBD1. The CDR3 consists of 16 residues. With V trimmed by 2 bases and J by 5 bases, 9 bases remained unmatched. Germline lookup yields CDR1 SGDLS and CDR2 YYNGEE. The CDR3 nucleotides read TGTGCCAGCAGCGTGAGCCCCGGACAGGGTAACAATGAGCAGTTCTTC. Amino acid sequence: CASSVSPGQGNNEQFF. Drawing the rest from reference TRBV9 and TRBJ2-1, the complete variable domain is DSGVTQTPKHLITATGQRVTLRCSPRSGDLSVYWYQQSLDQGLQFLIQYYNGEERAKGNILERFSAQQFPDLHSELNLSSLELGDSALYFCASSVSPGQGNNEQFFGPGTRLTVL.

The J gene is TRBJ2-1, the V gene TRBV5-1, with 9 nucleotides matching TRBD1. Germline-derived CDR1 and CDR2 are SGHRS and YFSETQ. The ends lost 4 bases at V and 5 bases at J; junction bases unmatched: 10. The CDR3 is 16 residues long. The CDR3 DNA sequence: TGCGCCAGCAGCCTTTCCGGGACAGGGTTCCACAATGAGCAGTTCTTC. It is translated as CASSLSGTGFHNEQFF.

This clone occurred once. This chain uses TRBV5-1 with TRBJ2-1; D gene ambiguous. The CDR3 covers 14 residues. Trimming left V 6 bases short and J 0 bases short, with 10 bases between. Germline V gene sequence: CDR1 SGHRS, CDR2 YFSETQ. DNA for the CDR3: TGCGCCAGCACCGAGCAACCCTCCTACAATGAGCAGTTCTTC. Protein: CASTEQPSYNEQFF.

V is TRBV2 and J is TRBJ1-2; D gene unclear. The CDR3 loop spans 14 amino acids. CDR1 and CDR2 (germline): SNHLY, FYNNEI. Between the trimmed V and J ends, which lost 4 bases and 2 bases, there was a span of 11 bases. The CDR3 region has the DNA TGTGCCAGCAGTGTATTAAGCCAAAACTATGGCTACACCTTC. Residues: CASSVLSQNYGYTF.

V gene TRBV5-1 combines with J gene TRBJ1-2; TRBD1 agrees at 8 bases. J gave up 8 bases and V 2 bases, and 11 bases lay outside the gene matches. The CDR3 is 15 residues long. CDR1 SGHRS and CDR2 YFSETQ come from the germline V gene. CDR3 residues: CASSFGPSTGGGYTF. CDR3 nucleotides: TGCGCCAGCAGCTTCGGCCCTAGTACAGGGGGGGGCTACACCTTC.

There are a few counts of this clone. The rearrangement joins TRBV9 to TRBJ2-2, with 9 positions matching TRBD1. V lost 4 bases to trimming and J lost 6 bases; unmatched junction nucleotides: 10. The CDR3 length is 16 residues. CDR1 and CDR2 (germline): SGDLS, YYNGEE. CDR3 nucleotide sequence: TGTGCCAGCAGCCCGCCGGGACAGGGCTTTCCCGGGGAGCTGTTTTTT. It is translated as CASSPPGQGFPGELFF.

The chain combines TRBV5-8 with TRBJ1-6; no clear D. V was pared by 0 bases and J by 2 bases, with 6 bases between. Per the germline V gene, CDR1 is SGHTS and CDR2 is YDEGEE. CDR3 size: 15 residues. CDR3 region: CASSLAQAYNSPLHF. The CDR3 DNA is TGTGCCAGCAGCTTGGCGCAGGCCTATAATTCACCCCTCCACTTT.